Described below is a single T cell receptor beta chain sequence and its context. The antigen is unknown. This may stem from a read error, because a much larger clone lies one nucleotide away. The data stem from a study of T cells after yellow fever vaccination. Germline V gene data show CDR1 as MNHEY and CDR2 as SVGEGT. The CDR3 is made up of 16 amino acids. Broader study findings: Highly abundant clonotypes carried over from the bulk population could end up in FACS-sorted repertoires as contaminants.

The 5'RACE template-switching step produced TCR cDNA and added a universal primer site and UMIs. TCRdb re-called the 5' RACE reads through MiXCR, storing one row per CDR3 protein. The sample has some 63,000 distinct CDR3 sequences, 6.5% to 9% seen once. The sequence derives from a man aged 30 to 45 who received the YFV17D yellow fever vaccine. The sequences come from CD8+ T cells sorted from PBMCs, collected 15 days after the yellow fever booster vaccination. This chain joins TRBV6-2 or TRBV6-3 and TRBJ2-7; a weak D match, TRBD1 (6 bases). The CDR3 DNA reads TGTCCCAGCAGTTACTCCACACGGGACAACCCCTACGAGCAGTACTTC. Translated: CPSSYSTRDNPYEQYF.